These 23 T cell receptor beta chains were all obtained from the same sample, sequenced in a study of CD4+ T cells in melanoma. Generated by immunoSEQ multiplex PCR, the TCRdb table keeps only in-frame clones and is missing some. In the table there are just under 10,000 clones, approximately 72% of which are singletons. Sequencing used tumor tissue. The source is a human donor with melanoma.

About this clone itself: Other DNA sequences from this sample encode an identical CDR3 as well. This rearrangement joins TRBV4-1 to TRBJ1-3; D remains unclear. This CDR3 region has 13 residues. The V gene's germline CDR1 is MGHRA and CDR2 YSYEKL. V was shortened by 1 base and J by 4 bases, with 5 bases between the two germline ends. CDR3 in amino acids: CASSQVGGNTIYF. The DNA of the CDR3 is TGCGCCAGCAGCCAAGTAGGCGGAAACACCATATATTTT.

As to this clone: This CDR3 is also generated by other DNA sequences in the sample. The chain is built from TRBV29-1 and TRBJ2-2; D ambiguous. V dropped 1 base and J dropped 0 bases, with 6 bases sitting between them. Germline V gene data show CDR1 as SQVTM and CDR2 as ANQGSEA. The CDR3 runs to 14 residues. CDR3: CSVEGPANTGELFF. The CDR3 region has the DNA TGCAGCGTTGAAGGTCCTGCGAACACCGGGGAGCTGTTTTTT.

In its sample, this clone is medium-sized (0.01 to 0.1%). This chain uses TRBV30 with TRBJ1-2, with D uncertain. V lost 0 bases to trimming and J lost 4 bases, with 12 bases between them. The germline V gene has CDR1 GTSNPN and CDR2 SVGIG (reference sequence). This CDR3 comprises 14 residues. This CDR3 reads CAWSVHRQGYGYTF. The DNA of the CDR3 is TGTGCCTGGAGTGTACACCGACAAGGCTATGGCTACACCTTC.

The gene calls are TRBV2 and TRBJ2-1; 9 bases fit TRBD2. The germline CDR1 and CDR2 sequences are SNHLY and FYNNEI. The trim removed 6 bases at V and 4 bases at J, leaving 4 bases unmatched. This CDR3 is built from 14 residues. CDR3 sequence (DNA): TGTGCCAGCAGCGGACTAGCGAGGTACAATGAGCAGTTCTTC. It specifies CASSGLARYNEQFF.

This clone is classed as medium-sized (0.01 to 0.1%). The gene calls are TRBV9 and TRBJ2-3; D gene ambiguous. This CDR3 has 16 amino acids. The germline V gene has CDR1 SGDLS and CDR2 YYNGEE. Between the trimmed V and J ends, which lost 3 bases and 0 bases, there was a span of 14 bases. The CDR3 region is CASSEGAGSSTDTQYF. The CDR3 region has the DNA TGTGCCAGCAGCGAAGGCGCCGGATCTAGCACAGATACGCAGTATTTT.

V usage is TRBV19 and J usage is TRBJ2-4; 9 bases line up with TRBD1. Germline V gene data show CDR1 as LNHDA and CDR2 as SQIVND (reference sequence). V was clipped by 9 bases and J by 1 base; unmatched bases: 13. This CDR3 region has 17 residues. The CDR3 coding sequence is TGTGCCAGCCCGGCCCCGGACAGGGGTTCGGCCAAAAACATTCAGTACTTC. This codes for CASPAPDRGSAKNIQYF.

The chain uses TRBV7-8 and TRBJ2-7; D is unresolved. Per the germline V gene, CDR1 is SGHVS and CDR2 is FQNEAQ. This CDR3 region has 15 residues. The V gene lost 0 bases and the J gene lost 4 bases, with 13 bases spanning the gap. In DNA, the CDR3 is TGTGCCAGCAGCTTAGCCAAACGGTCTGGTTACGAGCAGTACTTC. Amino acid sequence: CASSLAKRSGYEQYF.

V and J are TRBV19 and TRBJ1-2, with 9 bases matching TRBD1. Germline V CDR1 and CDR2: LNHDA, SQIVND (reference sequence). This CDR3 spans 16 amino acids. After removal of 6 bases from V and 4 bases from J, the junction contained 12 bases not matched to a gene. CDR3 protein: CASRHPGQGESYGYTF. As DNA, the CDR3 is TGTGCCAGTAGGCATCCGGGACAGGGAGAAAGCTATGGCTACACCTTC.

This clone is a singleton in its sample. The rearrangement links TRBV10-3 to TRBJ2-3; no reliable D call. The CDR3 runs 12 residues. Germline V lookup: CDR1 ENHRY, CDR2 SYGVKD. V dropped 3 bases and J dropped 4 bases, with 5 bases sitting between them. The CDR3 here is CAISEPSDTQYF. The CDR3 DNA reads as TGTGCCATCAGTGAACCCTCAGATACGCAGTATTTT.

The V and J genes are TRBV19 and TRBJ1-5; 8 positions agree with TRBD1. The CDR3 has 16 residues. J was trimmed by 3 bases and V by 3 bases; bases with no gene match: 7. The germline CDR1 and CDR2 sequences are LNHDA and SQIVND (reference sequence). The chain's CDR3 is CASSMDREGFNQPQHF. In DNA form, the CDR3 reads TGTGCCAGTAGTATGGACAGGGAAGGCTTCAATCAGCCCCAGCATTTT.

CDR3 protein: CASSDPAQGAQETQYF. The CDR3 DNA sequence: TGTGCCAGCAGCGACCCGGCTCAGGGGGCACAAGAGACCCAGTACTTC. V and J are TRBV9 and TRBJ2-5; the match to TRBD1 covers 8 bases. The J segment lost 2 bases and the V segment lost 3 bases, leaving 9 bases of the junction unmatched. The CDR3 extends over 16 amino acids. Per the germline V gene, CDR1 is SGDLS and CDR2 is YYNGEE.

By share of the sample, this clone is medium-sized (0.01 to 0.1%). Other DNA sequences in the same sample also yield this CDR3. The chain joins TRBV27 to TRBJ1-2; the D gene is possibly TRBD1 (5 bases). Trimming left V 5 bases short and J 4 bases short, with 8 bases between. This CDR3 contains 12 residues. The germline V gene encodes CDR1 MNHEY and CDR2 SMNVEV (reference sequence). This CDR3 reads CASSPGGYGYTF. In DNA, the CDR3 is TGTGCCAGCAGTCCGGGGGGCTATGGCTACACCTTC.

The table lists this clone with a few counts. The chain couples TRBV5-1 to TRBJ2-3; the match to TRBD2 covers 16 bases. Unmatched junction bases numbered 10, after V lost 3 bases and J lost 6 bases. CDR3 size: 18 residues. Germline V gives CDR1 SGHRS, CDR2 YFSETQ. The CDR3, as DNA: TGCGCCAGCAGCTCCGGGACTAGCGGGGGGGCCGGTTTGGATACGCAGTATTTT. It is translated as CASSSGTSGGAGLDTQYF.

This clone occurred once. This sequence joins TRBV19 and TRBJ2-2, with D perhaps TRBD1 (5 bases). Trimming took 3 bases from V and 2 from J, leaving 16 bases between them. CDR1 LNHDA and CDR2 SQIVND come from the germline V gene (reference sequence). The CDR3 covers 17 residues. The CDR3 DNA follows: TGTGCCAGTAGTATCCGACAGACGACGGCCAACACCGGGGAGCTGTTTTTT. This encodes CASSIRQTTANTGELFF.

Here the CDR3 reads CASTGGGTGNTEAFF. DNA for the CDR3: TGTGCCAGTACTGGGGGCGGAACCGGTAACACTGAAGCTTTCTTT. This chain connects TRBV19 to TRBJ1-1, with D perhaps matching TRBD1 (6 bases). V was trimmed by 7 bases and J by 2 bases, leaving 17 bases between them. Germline V gene lookup returns CDR1 LNHDA and CDR2 SQIVND (reference sequence). This CDR3 has 15 residues.

This chain connects TRBV4-2 to TRBJ1-2; D is perhaps TRBD1 (5 bases). Looked up from germline, CDR1 is LGHNA and CDR2 is YNFKEQ. This CDR3 comprises 15 residues. Trimming left V 5 bases short and J 2 bases short, with 15 bases between. CDR3 nucleotide sequence: TGTGCCAGCAGCTTCATGGACAAGGGGAACTATGGCTACACCTTC. Its translation is CASSFMDKGNYGYTF.

The rearrangement joins TRBV28 to TRBJ2-7, with D tentatively TRBD1 (6 bases). The CDR3 is 14 residues long. Trimming shortened V by 6 bases and J by 2 bases, and 14 bases separated the two germline ends. Germline V gives CDR1 MDHEN, CDR2 SYDVKM. The CDR3 bases are TGTGCCAGCAGCCCCACAGGGTCAACCTACGAGCAGTACTTC. Encoded protein: CASSPTGSTYEQYF.

J is TRBJ1-1 and V is TRBV27; D unresolved. V was trimmed by 0 bases and J by 0 bases, leaving 11 bases between them. Germline V gene lookup returns CDR1 MNHEY and CDR2 SMNVEV (reference sequence). The CDR3 runs to 16 residues. The CDR3 DNA reads TGTGCCAGCAGTTTATCTAACAGATTAATGAACACTGAAGCTTTCTTT. It codes for CASSLSNRLMNTEAFF.

The rearrangement uses TRBV11-3 and TRBJ1-2; 7 bases are a match to TRBD1. The CDR3 sequence is 14 residues long. The V segment lost 5 bases and the J segment 5 bases; nucleotides outside the gene matches: 8. CDR1 is SGHNT and CDR2 is YENEEA in the germline V gene. The CDR3 DNA sequence: TGTGCCAGCAGCAGGCAAGGGGGCCGGTATGGCTACACCTTC. It translates to CASSRQGGRYGYTF. The full variable domain, with the rest looked up from reference TRBV11-3 and TRBJ1-2, is EAGVVQSPRYKIIEKKQPVAFWCNPISGHNTLYWYLQNLGQGPELLIRYENEEAVDDSQLPKDRFSAERLKGVDSTLKIQPAELGDSAVYLCASSRQGGRYGYTFGSGTRLTVV.

This clone was recorded only once. The gene calls are TRBV4-1 and TRBJ1-2, with TRBD1 as a possible D gene (5 bases). The CDR3 is made up of 13 amino acids. V lost 4 bases and J lost 1, with 7 bases in between. From germline, CDR1 is MGHRA and CDR2 YSYEKL. In DNA, the CDR3 is TGCGCCAGCAGCCGCAGGGATAACTATGGCTACACCTTC. Its protein is CASSRRDNYGYTF.

The V call is TRBV5-5, the J call TRBJ1-2, with 7 positions matching TRBD1. This CDR3 has 14 residues. J lost 8 bases, V lost 0 bases, and 7 bases had no gene match. Germline V lookup: CDR1 SGHKS, CDR2 YYEKEE (reference sequence). The CDR3 sequence is CASSLGGQAQGYTF. The CDR3, as DNA: TGTGCCAGCAGCTTGGGTGGACAGGCTCAGGGCTACACCTTC.

The J gene is TRBJ1-3, the V gene TRBV6-5; a possible D gene is TRBD1 (6 bases). Germline CDR1 MNHEY, CDR2 SVGAGI. V lost 6 bases to trimming and J lost 3 bases, with 9 bases between them. The CDR3 is 13 residues long. In DNA form, the CDR3 reads TGTGCCAGCAGCCAGGACAGTGGAAACACCATATATTTT. Translating it yields CASSQDSGNTIYF.

The rearrangement joins TRBV4-1 to TRBJ1-3, with D perhaps TRBD1 (5 bases). Trimming removed 3 bases at V and 0 bases at J, with 18 bases between. Per germline, CDR1 MGHRA and CDR2 YSYEKL. The CDR3 covers 18 residues. The CDR3 protein is CASSQYTTGTTSGNTIYF. The DNA for the CDR3 is TGCGCCAGCAGCCAGTACACCACCGGGACCACCTCTGGAAACACCATATATTTT.